The 8 T cell receptor beta chains in this list originate from one sample, sequenced in a study of breast tumors, draining lymph nodes, adjacent tissues. Via MiXCR, TCRdb re-called the multiplex PCR reads, giving one row per CDR3 protein. The table lists fewer than 300,000 distinct CDR3 sequences, about 30% of them singletons. Breast cancer patients provided tissue from their axillary draining lymph nodes. The source material was axillary lymph node tissue. These receptors were obtained from a female donor with breast cancer. Some clones in this sample may be carry-over from other donors' samples.

This clonotype was seen only once. The junction departs from the called germline gene at one end, perhaps through a read error. This chain uses TRBV29-1 with TRBJ1-1; D gene unclear. Per germline, CDR1 SQVTM and CDR2 ANQGSEA. This CDR3 is built from 11 residues. CDR3 sequence (DNA): TGCAGCGTTGGAAGGAACACTGAAGCTCTCTTT. This gives the protein CSVGRNTEALF.

This clonotype was recorded a few times. The chain employs TRBV11-3 and TRBJ1-1; possible D gene TRBD1, 5 bases. Per the germline V gene, CDR1 is SGHNT and CDR2 is YENEEA. The CDR3 loop spans 14 amino acids. V dropped 3 bases and J dropped 4 bases, with 12 bases sitting between them. CDR3 residues: CASSFSGLATEAFF. The CDR3 DNA reads TGTGCCAGCAGCTTCTCAGGGCTGGCCACTGAAGCTTTCTTT.

The V gene is TRBV20-1, the J gene TRBJ2-6; the D gene is possibly TRBD1 (6 bases). Germline CDR1 reads DFQATT; CDR2 reads SNEGSKA (reference sequence). This CDR3 spans 13 amino acids. V was shortened by 4 bases and J by 2 bases, with 6 bases between the two germline ends. The CDR3 bases are TGCAGTGCTAAGGGGGCTGGGGCCAACGTCCTGACTTTC. Its protein product is CSAKGAGANVLTF.

This clonotype was seen repeatedly, ten times or more. The chain couples TRBV7-9 to TRBJ2-2, with 9 bases identical to TRBD2. The CDR3 covers 15 residues. The germline gives CDR1 SEHNR, CDR2 FQNEAQ (reference sequence). Trimming took 1 base from V and 4 from J; bases not matched to a gene: 1. The CDR3 DNA sequence: TGTGCCAGCAGCTTAGGAGCGGGAGGCACCGGGGAGCTGTTTTTT. Translated, it gives CASSLGAGGTGELFF. Supplemented by reference TRBV7-9 and TRBJ2-2, the full variable domain reads DTGVSQNPRHKITKRGQNVTFRCDPISEHNRLYWYRQTLGQGPEFLTYFQNEAQLEKSRLLSDRFSAERPKGSFSTLEIQRTEQGDSAMYLCASSLGAGGTGELFFGEGSRLTVL.

This clonotype was observed many times. This chain links TRBV30 with TRBJ2-1; no definite D call. Trimming stripped 3 bases from V and 10 bases from J, with 19 bases between. Germline loops: CDR1 GTSNPN, CDR2 SVGIG (reference sequence). This CDR3 has 14 amino acids. This CDR3 reads CAWSPSVQSREQFF. The CDR3 DNA sequence: TGTGCCTGGAGCCCCAGCGTGCAGAGTCGGGAGCAGTTCTTC.

This clonotype was observed many times. This chain connects TRBV5-5 to TRBJ2-2, with TRBD2 as a possible D gene (5 bases). The V and J ends lost 1 base and 6 bases respectively, with 13 bases between them. This CDR3 comprises 15 residues. Germline V gene sequence: CDR1 SGHKS, CDR2 YYEKEE (reference sequence). CDR3 nucleotides: TGTGCCAGCAGCTTGATCGCTCGCGGGTCCGGGGAGCTGTTTTTT. This encodes CASSLIARGSGELFF.

In regard to this clonotype: This could be a read error, since a much larger clone is one nucleotide away. The chain is built from TRBV20-1 and TRBJ2-7, with a possible D match to TRBD2 (6 bases). Trimming cost V 0 bases and J 6 bases, with 18 bases left between them. CDR1 and CDR2 from the germline V gene are DFQATT and SNEGSKA (reference sequence). The CDR3 runs to 15 residues. The CDR3 region has the DNA TGCAGTGCTAGAGATCTGGGCAGGGAGGCCTCCGAGCAGTACTTC. The encoded protein is CSARDLGREASEQYF.

This clonotype was found many times. The gene calls are TRBV29-1 and TRBJ1-1; D may be TRBD1 (5 bases). The CDR3 consists of 12 residues. Germline V gives CDR1 SQVTM, CDR2 ANQGSEA. Trimming cost V 6 bases and J 1 base, with 9 bases left between them. CDR3 loop: CSVWGGNTEAFF. The CDR3 DNA is TGCAGCGTGTGGGGGGGGAACACTGAAGCTTTCTTT.